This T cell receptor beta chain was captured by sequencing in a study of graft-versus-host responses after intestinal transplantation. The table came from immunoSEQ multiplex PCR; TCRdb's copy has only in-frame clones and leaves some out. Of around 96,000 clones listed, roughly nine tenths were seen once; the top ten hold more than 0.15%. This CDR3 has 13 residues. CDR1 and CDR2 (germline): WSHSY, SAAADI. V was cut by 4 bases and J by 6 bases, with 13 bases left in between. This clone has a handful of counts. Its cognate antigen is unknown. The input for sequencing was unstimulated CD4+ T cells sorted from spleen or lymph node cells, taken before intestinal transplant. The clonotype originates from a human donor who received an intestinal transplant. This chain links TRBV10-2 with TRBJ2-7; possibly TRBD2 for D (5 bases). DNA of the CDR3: TGCGCCAGCAGTGGTCCCACTAGGAGCGAGCAGTACTTC. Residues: CASSGPTRSEQYF.